The T cell receptor (beta chain) described here comes from a study of regulatory T cells in long-lasting Graves disease. This sample's time point: persistent/refractory GD, antithyroid drugs over 5 years with positive TRAb. After RNA was extracted from PBMCs, the TCR library was made from it. CDR3 size: 15 residues. The germline V gene encodes CDR1 SEHNR and CDR2 FQNEAQ (reference sequence). Trimming removed 5 bases from V and 3 bases from J; junction bases left unmatched: 10. Through Arm-PCR of CDR3 regions and iRepertoire HTBI primers, TCR beta libraries were built. In TCRdb, the multiplex PCR reads were re-called with MiXCR into one record per CDR3 protein. The table includes some 430,000 distinct CDR3 sequences, about 22% detected once.

The V call is TRBV7-9, the J call TRBJ2-7, with TRBD1 matching 7 bases. The clonotype was recovered from a female donor with Graves disease. Sequencing used peripheral blood mononuclear cells (PBMCs), obtained when the disease was refractory, from a patient treated with antithyroid drugs. The DNA for the CDR3 is TGTGCCAGCAGCCCACGGGACAGAGGACTCTACGAGCAGTACTTC. Its translation is CASSPRDRGLYEQYF.